Below, 29 T cell receptor beta chains from the same sample are listed, as sequenced in a study of breast tumors, draining lymph nodes, adjacent tissues. The lymph nodes were axillary draining lymph nodes from breast cancer patients. Each CDR3 protein gets one entry after TCRdb re-called the multiplex PCR reads with MiXCR. This table has some 120,000 distinct CDR3 sequences, 21% appearing once. Sequenced material: axillary lymph node tissue. All receptors come from a female donor with breast cancer. Some clones in this sample may be carry-over from other donors' samples.

The table lists this clonotype with many counts. The rearrangement uses TRBV5-4 and TRBJ2-3, with 8 bases identical to TRBD2. Germline CDR1 reads SGHNT; CDR2 reads YYREEE (reference sequence). Trimming at V came to 4 bases and at J to 3 bases, leaving 7 bases not matched to a gene. The CDR3 contains 15 residues. The DNA for the CDR3 is TGTGCCAGCAGCCTGGGGGGACTAGAAACAGATACGCAGTATTTT. It translates to CASSLGGLETDTQYF.

This clonotype was detected many times. This chain joins TRBV6-6 and TRBJ2-1, with a possible D match to TRBD2 (5 bases). Germline V gives CDR1 MNHNY, CDR2 SVGAGI (reference sequence). V was trimmed by 4 bases and J by 4 bases, leaving 14 bases between them. The CDR3 consists of 15 residues. The CDR3 loop reads CASSLKGLTYNEQFF. CDR3 DNA sequence: TGTGCCAGCAGTTTAAAAGGACTCACATACAATGAGCAGTTCTTC.

This clonotype was recorded at least ten times. The genes are TRBV6-5 and TRBJ1-6; no definite D call. V lost 2 bases to trimming and J lost 5 bases, with 7 bases between them. Germline-derived CDR1 and CDR2 are MNHEY and SVGAGI. The CDR3 spans 14 residues. The CDR3 loop is CASSYGEHNSPLHF. For the CDR3, the DNA is TGTGCCAGCAGTTACGGGGAACATAATTCACCCCTCCACTTT.

This clonotype was counted ten times or more. The rearrangement joins TRBV6-1 to TRBJ1-2; D may be TRBD1 (5 bases). The CDR3 is made up of 11 amino acids. V dropped 7 bases and J dropped 2 bases, with 5 bases sitting between them. Germline V gives CDR1 MNHNS, CDR2 SASEGT. The CDR3 region has the DNA TGTGCCAGCACAGGGAACTATGGCTACACCTTC. Its translation is CASTGNYGYTF.

This clonotype was counted many times. This chain uses TRBV11-2 with TRBJ2-1, with TRBD2 matching 12 bases. The V gene end was trimmed by 1 base and the J gene end by 0 bases; junction bases not matched to a gene: 7. The CDR3 has 19 amino acids. Germline-derived CDR1 and CDR2 are SGHAT and FQNNGV. The CDR3 DNA is TGTGCCAGCAGCTTAGGGCTAGGACTAGCGGGAAACTCCTACAATGAGCAGTTCTTC. Encoded protein: CASSLGLGLAGNSYNEQFF.

V is TRBV27 and J is TRBJ2-7, with D hard to call. The V and J ends lost 3 bases and 4 bases respectively, with 13 bases between them. Germline V gene sequence: CDR1 MNHEY, CDR2 SMNVEV (reference sequence). The CDR3 contains 14 residues. CDR3 sequence reads: CASSLIGSAYEQYF. The CDR3 nucleotides read TGTGCCAGCAGTTTGATAGGGTCGGCGTACGAGCAGTACTTC.

This clonotype was detected only a few times. The chain couples TRBV19 to TRBJ1-5; perhaps TRBD1 as D (5 bases). This CDR3 has 16 amino acids. V dropped 2 bases and J dropped 2 bases, with 13 bases sitting between them. CDR1 is LNHDA and CDR2 is SQIVND in the germline V gene (reference sequence). The CDR3 DNA is TGTGCCAGTAGTATATGGAGGGGCCTGGGCAATCAGCCCCAGCATTTT. Translation gives CASSIWRGLGNQPQHF.

The table lists this clonotype with a few counts. The V gene is TRBV6-1, the J gene TRBJ1-5; D is possibly TRBD1 (5 bases). Germline V gene lookup returns CDR1 MNHNS and CDR2 SASEGT. The germline V and J ends were trimmed by 6 bases and 4 bases, with 10 bases remaining between them. This CDR3 comprises 13 residues. CDR3 sequence: CASRRDGNQPQHF. CDR3 DNA: TGTGCCAGCAGGAGGGACGGGAATCAGCCCCAGCATTTT.

To note about this clonotype: Just one base apart from a much larger clone, this may be a read error. V is TRBV30 and J is TRBJ2-7; tentative D call: TRBD2 (6 bases). Germline CDR1 and CDR2: GTSNPN and SVGIG (reference sequence). The CDR3 covers 15 residues. The CDR3 sequence: CAWSGGTGRGYEQCF. The CDR3 DNA follows: TGTGCCTGGAGTGGAGGGACTGGCCGAGGTTACGAGCAGTGCTTC.

The CDR3 loop reads CASSLVEGTGELFF. CDR3 DNA sequence: TGCGCCAGCAGCTTGGTAGAGGGCACCGGGGAGCTGTTTTTT. The chain carries TRBV5-1 and TRBJ2-2; D might be TRBD2 (5 bases). The CDR3 is 14 residues long. The V gene's germline CDR1 is SGHRS and CDR2 YFSETQ. V was shortened by 0 bases and J by 4 bases, with 7 bases between the two germline ends.

Ten or more counts support this clonotype. CDR3 DNA sequence: TGCAGCGTCCTGGGACAGCCAGAGACCCAGTACTTC. It translates to CSVLGQPETQYF. The chain employs TRBV29-1 and TRBJ2-5; TRBD1 matches 7 bases. Per germline, CDR1 SQVTM and CDR2 ANQGSEA. J was trimmed by 4 bases and V by 6 bases; bases with no gene match: 5. The CDR3 has 12 residues.

Many counts were recorded for this clonotype. CDR3 region: CSAPDRVQETQYF. The CDR3 coding sequence is TGCAGTGCGCCGGACAGGGTGCAAGAGACCCAGTACTTC. The V call is TRBV20-1, the J call TRBJ2-5; 8 bases map to TRBD1. Losses at the gene ends were 6 bases for V and 2 bases for J; bases not matched to a gene: 5. Germline V CDR1 and CDR2: DFQATT, SNEGSKA (reference sequence). CDR3 length: 13 residues.

This chain joins TRBV28 and TRBJ1-4; TRBD1 might be the D (6 bases). Trimming cost V 2 bases and J 8 bases, with 12 bases left between them. CDR1 MDHEN and CDR2 SYDVKM come from the germline V gene. The CDR3 sequence is 14 residues long. The CDR3 region has the DNA TGTGCCAGCAGTTTAGTCATGGGGGGCGAAAAACTGTTTTTT. Translation gives CASSLVMGGEKLFF.

This clonotype was recorded many times. The rearrangement joins TRBV30 to TRBJ1-2; D is perhaps TRBD1 (5 bases). The germline CDR1 and CDR2 sequences are GTSNPN and SVGIG (reference sequence). V lost 4 bases and J 2 bases, leaving 14 bases between the germline ends. The CDR3 consists of 14 residues. This CDR3 reads CAWNPRDINYGYTF. The CDR3 DNA is TGTGCCTGGAATCCCAGGGATATAAACTATGGCTACACCTTC.

The J gene is TRBJ2-7, the V gene TRBV6-1, with TRBD1 matching 8 bases. V dropped 4 bases and J dropped 6; count of bases not matched to a gene: 17. Germline V lookup: CDR1 MNHNS, CDR2 SASEGT. The CDR3 is made up of 17 amino acids. In DNA, the CDR3 is TGTGCCAGCAGTGGAAATTTTGCAGACAGGGGATACGTCGAGCAGTACTTC. It codes for CASSGNFADRGYVEQYF.

In the case of this clonotype: A read error may explain this, as a much larger clone is one base away. The chain carries TRBV5-8 and TRBJ2-4; possible D gene TRBD2, 7 bases. CDR3 size: 15 residues. Germline loops: CDR1 SGHTS, CDR2 YDEGEE. DNA for the CDR3: TGTGCCAGCAACTTGGTCGGCGGGGGCGAAAACATTCAGTACTTC. It specifies CASNLVGGGENIQYF.

This clonotype was seen at least ten times. The gene calls are TRBV20-1 and TRBJ2-7; D is undetermined. The germline V gene encodes CDR1 DFQATT and CDR2 SNEGSKA (reference sequence). CDR3 length: 12 amino acids. Trimming stripped 7 bases from V and 5 bases from J, with 15 bases between. CDR3 sequence reads: CSELGIRDEQYF. The CDR3, as DNA: TGCAGTGAACTCGGTATTAGGGACGAGCAGTACTTC.

This clonotype was seen ten or more times. The rearrangement joins TRBV20-1 to TRBJ2-3; 8 positions agree with TRBD1. The CDR3 covers 13 residues. Trimming at V came to 6 bases and at J to 3 bases, leaving 5 bases not matched to a gene. The germline CDR1 and CDR2 sequences are DFQATT and SNEGSKA (reference sequence). The CDR3, as DNA: TGCAGTGCCTTCGGACAGGGAACAGATACGCAGTATTTT. Translated, it gives CSAFGQGTDTQYF.

This clonotype was picked up many times. The chain employs TRBV20-1 and TRBJ1-4; D is unclear. The CDR3 runs to 13 residues. The germline V and J ends were trimmed by 3 bases and 3 bases, with 8 bases remaining between them. Germline-derived CDR1 and CDR2 are DFQATT and SNEGSKA (reference sequence). In DNA form, the CDR3 reads TGCAGTGCTAGGCGTGACCCTAATGAAAAACTGTTTTTT. This translates into CSARRDPNEKLFF.

On this clonotype: This clone may be a read error of a much larger clone one base away. The genes are TRBV20-1 and TRBJ2-3, with a tentative D call TRBD2 (5 bases). Trimming shortened V by 5 bases and J by 0 bases, and 15 bases separated the two germline ends. CDR1 is DFQATT and CDR2 is SNEGSKA in the germline V gene (reference sequence). The CDR3 is 15 amino acids. Here the CDR3 reads CSAPDFSISTDTQYF. CDR3 nucleotide sequence: TGCAGTGCTCCGGACTTCAGTATTAGCACAGATACGCAGTATTTT.

In the case of this clonotype: A read error is possible here, since a much larger clone lies one base away. The chain couples TRBV5-4 to TRBJ2-7; the D gene is possibly TRBD1 (5 bases). The CDR3 is 12 residues long. CDR1 and CDR2 from the germline V gene are SGHNT and YYREEE (reference sequence). Written as DNA, the CDR3 is TGTGCCGGCAGCTTTCAGGGCTACGAGCAGTACTTC. Translation: CAGSFQGYEQYF.

The chain employs TRBV28 and TRBJ2-3; TRBD2 might be the D (6 bases). Per germline, CDR1 MDHEN and CDR2 SYDVKM. V lost 6 bases to trimming and J lost 2 bases, with 12 bases between them. The CDR3 is 14 amino acids. This CDR3 reads CASRVGEVTDTQYF. Written as DNA, the CDR3 is TGTGCCAGCAGGGTGGGGGAGGTCACAGATACGCAGTATTTT.

This clonotype has a handful of counts. The V and J genes are TRBV2 and TRBJ1-6; D gene ambiguous. Trimming removed 6 bases from V and 6 bases from J, with 9 bases in between. This CDR3 spans 13 amino acids. Germline V gene data show CDR1 as SNHLY and CDR2 as FYNNEI. The CDR3 sequence: CASRPDPNSPLHF. The CDR3 DNA reads as TGTGCCAGCAGACCGGACCCTAATTCACCCCTCCACTTT.

Concerning this clonotype itself: A much larger clone is a single base away; this may be a read error. The chain has TRBV6-5 and TRBJ2-7; D might be TRBD1 (5 bases). Germline assignment: CDR1 MNHEY and CDR2 SVGAGI. This CDR3 is built from 13 residues. CDR3 region: CAGSPLTAYEQYF. CDR3 bases: TGTGCCGGCAGTCCATTGACAGCTTACGAGCAGTACTTC.

This clonotype was detected ten times or more. V and J are TRBV7-2 and TRBJ2-6; D remains ambiguous. Per the germline V gene, CDR1 is SGHTA and CDR2 is FQGNSA. Trimming cost V 0 bases and J 2 bases, with 8 bases left between them. The CDR3 is 16 residues long. Here the CDR3 DNA reads TGTGCCAGCAGCTTAGCGCGCACCACTGGGGCCAACGTCCTGACTTTC. It codes for CASSLARTTGANVLTF.

This clonotype was observed many times. The V gene is TRBV20-1, the J gene TRBJ2-5; the match to TRBD2 covers 7 bases. The CDR3 covers 18 residues. The ends lost 0 bases at V and 3 bases at J; junction bases unmatched: 16. Germline CDR1 and CDR2: DFQATT and SNEGSKA (reference sequence). The CDR3 coding sequence is TGCAGTGCTAGAGAGGGGGTCAGTGGGGGAGGGATGAAAGAGACCCAGTACTTC. Its protein product is CSAREGVSGGGMKETQYF.

As to this clonotype: A much larger clone is a single base away; this may be a read error. The chain links TRBV5-4 to TRBJ1-6; D uncertain. V lost 0 bases, J lost 9 bases, and 16 bases lay in between. Germline-derived CDR1 and CDR2 are SGHNT and YYREEE (reference sequence). The CDR3 has 16 amino acids. For the CDR3, the DNA is TGTGCCAGCAGCTTGGGGGTCCCATCCCCCGTTTCACCCCTCCACTTT. It translates to CASSLGVPSPVSPLHF.

This clonotype has a count of ten or more. The chain joins TRBV10-3 to TRBJ2-1; 12 bases fit TRBD2. CDR1 ENHRY and CDR2 SYGVKD come from the germline V gene. The CDR3 runs 15 residues. V lost 10 bases, J lost 14 bases, and 18 bases stayed unmatched. The CDR3 protein is CATTVLPLAGGLEFF. Here the CDR3 DNA reads TGTGCCACCACAGTCCTTCCACTAGCGGGAGGTTTGGAGTTCTTC.

This chain links TRBV9 with TRBJ1-1, with D perhaps matching TRBD1 (5 bases). V was pared by 3 bases and J by 7 bases, with 19 bases between. Germline values: CDR1 SGDLS, CDR2 YYNGEE. The CDR3 is 15 residues long. The CDR3 region has the DNA TGTGCCAGCAGCGCCCTATCCGGGGGAAGAGGTGAAGCTTTCTTT. This sequence encodes CASSALSGGRGEAFF.